The 28 T cell receptor beta chains presented below share a single source sample, sequenced in a study of chemoradiotherapy in HPV16-positive cancers (dated by TCRdb to the early 2020s). The method was the immunoSEQ multiplex PCR assay. TCRdb provides this immuneACCESS table in a form limited to in-frame rearrangements. Some clones are lacking; in checked studies, under half of them reflect an unresolved V gene, and why the rest are absent is not known. Across this sample there are about 68,000 clones, with around nine tenths seen only once. The ten most abundant clones make up 4% to 4.5% of the sample. This sample comprised blood, obtained from a patient who underwent chemoradiotherapy. Receptors originate from a human donor with HPV-associated anogenital cancer.

This clone was seen a single time. The J gene is TRBJ2-7, the V gene TRBV5-1; unclear D gene. The germline V and J ends were trimmed by 0 bases and 0 bases, with 10 bases remaining between them. The germline CDR1 and CDR2 sequences are SGHRS and YFSETQ. The CDR3 length is 15 residues. The CDR3 sequence: CASSLDNTFSYEQYF. DNA of the CDR3: TGCGCCAGCAGCTTGGACAACACCTTCTCCTACGAGCAGTACTTC.

This clone showed up just a few times. J is TRBJ1-4 and V is TRBV29-1; D might be TRBD1 (6 bases). The CDR3 consists of 13 residues. V lost 3 bases to trimming and J lost 8 bases, with 13 bases between them. Germline CDR1 and CDR2: SQVTM and ANQGSEA. For the CDR3, the DNA is TGCAGCGTTGACCAGGGGAGAGGGGAAAAACTGTTTTTT. Its translation: CSVDQGRGEKLFF.

The chain is built from TRBV7-8 and TRBJ1-5, with TRBD1 as a possible D gene (6 bases). Deletions cut 5 bases from V and 3 bases from J, with 14 bases between. Germline V gene sequence: CDR1 SGHVS, CDR2 FQNEAQ. This CDR3 has 15 residues. This chain's CDR3 is CASSPGAGNNQPQHF. CDR3 nucleotide sequence: TGTGCCAGCAGCCCAGGGGCTGGCAACAATCAGCCCCAGCATTTT.

In this sample, this clone turned up once. J is TRBJ2-7 and V is TRBV5-1; TRBD1 matches 9 bases. CDR3 length: 14 residues. Looked up from germline, CDR1 is SGHRS and CDR2 is YFSETQ. Trimming took 5 bases from V and 2 from J; bases not matched to a gene: 5. In nucleotides, the CDR3 is TGCGCCAGCAGGTCGGGACAGGGACCCTACGAGCAGTACTTC. It encodes CASRSGQGPYEQYF.

V gene TRBV5-1 combines with J gene TRBJ2-2, with D unclear. Germline lookup yields CDR1 SGHRS and CDR2 YFSETQ. V was cut by 4 bases and J by 6 bases, with 13 bases left in between. The CDR3 has 14 amino acids. The CDR3 spells CASSPLEYAGELFF. CDR3 nucleotides: TGCGCCAGCAGCCCGCTAGAGTACGCCGGGGAGCTGTTTTTT.

The chain joins TRBV10-2 to TRBJ1-1; a weak D match, TRBD1 (6 bases). V was cut by 2 bases and J by 4 bases, with 11 bases left in between. This CDR3 comprises 14 residues. Germline CDR1 is WSHSY and CDR2 is SAAADI. The CDR3 here is CASSELGATTEAFF. The CDR3 region has the DNA TGCGCCAGCAGTGAGCTGGGGGCGACCACTGAAGCTTTCTTT.

The chain carries TRBV11-3 and TRBJ1-1; no reliable D call. Per germline, CDR1 SGHNT and CDR2 YENEEA. V lost 4 bases to trimming and J lost 1 base, with 7 bases between them. The CDR3 sequence is 13 residues long. DNA for the CDR3: TGTGCCAGCAGCTCCGGCGAGAACACTGAAGCTTTCTTT. Translating gives CASSSGENTEAFF.

This clone was detected a few times. The genes are TRBV4-2 and TRBJ1-6; D is ambiguous. With 0 bases removed from V and 7 bases from J, the gap between germline ends came to 4 bases. The CDR3 covers 13 residues. Per the germline V gene, CDR1 is LGHNA and CDR2 is YNFKEQ. Here the CDR3 DNA reads TGTGCCAGCAGCCAAGATAGCAATTCACCCCTCCACTTT. It translates to CASSQDSNSPLHF.

The chain combines TRBV29-1 with TRBJ2-1, with a weak D call TRBD2 (6 bases). Deletions cut 4 bases from V and 0 bases from J, with 10 bases between. Looked up from germline, CDR1 is SQVTM and CDR2 is ANQGSEA. The CDR3 extends over 14 amino acids. Here the CDR3 reads CSVGLASSYNEQFF. The CDR3 DNA sequence: TGCAGCGTTGGGCTAGCGAGCTCCTACAATGAGCAGTTCTTC.

This sequence joins TRBV7-2 and TRBJ2-5; TRBD2 matches at 13 bases. Germline CDR1 SGHTA, CDR2 FQGNSA. The CDR3 runs to 19 residues. Germline trimming cut 4 bases from V and 0 bases from J; bases unmatched to any gene: 11. The chain's CDR3 is CASSSLQLAGGLHQETQYF. DNA of the CDR3: TGTGCCAGCAGCTCTCTACAACTAGCGGGGGGGCTTCACCAAGAGACCCAGTACTTC.

V and J are TRBV7-6 and TRBJ2-7; no firm D call. Trimming pared 0 bases from V and 1 base from J, leaving 4 bases between. This CDR3 spans 13 amino acids. Germline V lookup: CDR1 SGHVS, CDR2 FNYEAQ. DNA for the CDR3: TGTGCCAGCAGCTTAGCGGAGTCCTACGAGCAGTACTTC. As protein: CASSLAESYEQYF.

The DNA for the CDR3 is TGCGCCAGCAGCGTGACGGAGGACAGGGGAATTTACGAGCAGTACTTC. Translating it yields CASSVTEDRGIYEQYF. The chain uses TRBV5-1 and TRBJ2-7; the match to TRBD1 covers 9 bases. CDR1 and CDR2 (germline): SGHRS, YFSETQ. J was trimmed by 4 bases and V by 4 bases; bases with no gene match: 12. The CDR3 has 16 amino acids.

CDR3 in amino acids: CAWRPRDGYTF. CDR3 in DNA: TGTGCCTGGAGGCCGAGGGATGGCTACACCTTC. J is TRBJ1-2 and V is TRBV30, with D unresolved. The CDR3 contains 11 residues. V was trimmed by 3 bases and J by 6 bases, leaving 8 bases between them. CDR1 is GTSNPN and CDR2 is SVGIG in the germline V gene (reference sequence).

In DNA, the CDR3 is TGTGCCAGCAGCCCCCGGGACAGGGTGACAGATACGCAGTATTTT. It specifies CASSPRDRVTDTQYF. The chain employs TRBV7-9 and TRBJ2-3, with 9 positions matching TRBD1. Per the germline V gene, CDR1 is SEHNR and CDR2 is FQNEAQ (reference sequence). V lost 5 bases and J lost 3; bases outside the gene matches: 6. The CDR3 totals 15 residues.

This sequence joins TRBV6-5 and TRBJ1-2, with 9 bases lining up with TRBD1. The CDR3 loop spans 12 amino acids. Germline V gives CDR1 MNHEY, CDR2 SVGAGI. V was pared by 6 bases and J by 6 bases, with 2 bases of the junction left unmatched. The CDR3 region has the DNA TGTGCCAGCAGCCGGACAGGGGATGGCTACACCTTC. This codes for CASSRTGDGYTF.

The chain has TRBV10-3 and TRBJ1-5; no reliable D call. Deletions cut 6 bases from V and 4 bases from J, with 10 bases between. This CDR3 comprises 13 residues. CDR1 is ENHRY and CDR2 is SYGVKD in the germline V gene. The CDR3 nucleotides read TGTGCCATCAGCGTCGACTTGAATCAGCCCCAGCATTTT. It encodes CAISVDLNQPQHF.

The chain recombines TRBV6-6 with TRBJ1-2, with D possibly TRBD1 on 5 matching bases. The germline V gene encodes CDR1 MNHNY and CDR2 SVGAGI (reference sequence). The germline V and J ends were trimmed by 2 bases and 4 bases, with 14 bases remaining between them. The length of the CDR3 is 15 residues. The CDR3 DNA reads TGTGCCAGCAGTTACGTCAGGGACCCACTCTATGGCTACACCTTC. Translating it yields CASSYVRDPLYGYTF.

The chain carries TRBV9 and TRBJ1-2, with 7 bases lining up with TRBD1. The J segment lost 3 bases and the V segment lost 4 bases, leaving 15 bases of the junction unmatched. This CDR3 is 17 amino acids long. Looked up from germline, CDR1 is SGDLS and CDR2 is YYNGEE. The CDR3 here is CASSPPAGGFMDYGYTF. In DNA, the CDR3 is TGTGCCAGCAGCCCACCCGCAGGGGGGTTTATGGACTATGGCTACACCTTC. Supplemented by reference TRBV9 and TRBJ1-2, the full variable domain reads DSGVTQTPKHLITATGQRVTLRCSPRSGDLSVYWYQQSLDQGLQFLIQYYNGEERAKGNILERFSAQQFPDLHSELNLSSLELGDSALYFCASSPPAGGFMDYGYTFGSGTRLTVV.

This clone showed up just once. V is TRBV10-3 and J is TRBJ1-4; the match to TRBD1 covers 10 bases. The V gene's germline CDR1 is ENHRY and CDR2 SYGVKD. V gave up 1 base and J gave up 2 bases; unmatched junction bases: 1. This CDR3 contains 16 residues. DNA of the CDR3: TGTGCCATCAGTGAGTGGACAGGGGGGACTAATGAAAAACTGTTTTTT. Its translation is CAISEWTGGTNEKLFF.

The chain recombines TRBV7-9 with TRBJ1-5, with 8 bases lining up with TRBD1. Germline V gives CDR1 SEHNR, CDR2 FQNEAQ (reference sequence). The CDR3 runs 17 residues. The V segment lost 7 bases and the J segment 0 bases; nucleotides outside the gene matches: 11. In nucleotides, the CDR3 is TGTGCCAGCACGTTCGGCGACAGGGGAAATAGCAATCAGCCCCAGCATTTT. This gives the protein CASTFGDRGNSNQPQHF.

The chain combines TRBV15 with TRBJ2-6; 8 nucleotides align to TRBD1. The CDR3 length is 19 residues. The ends lost 5 bases at V and 0 bases at J; junction bases unmatched: 12. CDR1 is LNHNV, CDR2 YYDKDF, per germline (reference sequence). For the CDR3, the DNA is TGTGCCACCAGCCCACGACCTGGACAGGGTAGCTCTGGGGCCAACGTCCTGACTTTC. It codes for CATSPRPGQGSSGANVLTF.

This chain uses TRBV27 with TRBJ2-3; 8 bases are a match to TRBD2. CDR3 length: 16 residues. CDR1 and CDR2 (germline): MNHEY, SMNVEV (reference sequence). V was pared by 5 bases and J by 4 bases, with 11 bases of the junction left unmatched. The CDR3 DNA follows: TGTGCCAGCAGTCCGATTAGCGGGAATGCCCCAGATACGCAGTATTTT. It codes for CASSPISGNAPDTQYF.

The rearrangement uses TRBV10-1 and TRBJ2-3, with a weak D call TRBD2 (6 bases). Per germline, CDR1 WNHNN and CDR2 SYGVQD (reference sequence). The V end lost 0 bases, the J end lost 4 bases, and 14 bases lay between the germline ends. The length of the CDR3 is 16 residues. The CDR3 bases are TGCGCCAGCAGTGAGTCCCGGAGGGCCAAGGCAGATACGCAGTATTTT. It specifies CASSESRRAKADTQYF.

This clone showed up just a few times. The J gene is TRBJ1-5, the V gene TRBV30; D ambiguous. This CDR3 contains 12 residues. Germline V gene lookup returns CDR1 GTSNPN and CDR2 SVGIG (reference sequence). Trimming cost V 1 base and J 10 bases, with 11 bases left between them. The CDR3 reads CAWSEWGGPQHF. CDR3 bases: TGTGCCTGGAGTGAGTGGGGAGGACCCCAGCATTTT.

V gene TRBV19 combines with J gene TRBJ2-3; 8 positions agree with TRBD1. The J segment lost 2 bases and the V segment lost 5 bases, leaving 9 bases of the junction unmatched. The germline gives CDR1 LNHDA, CDR2 SQIVND (reference sequence). The CDR3 runs 16 residues. The CDR3 coding sequence is TGTGCCAGTAGTCATACCGGGACAGGTTACACAGATACGCAGTATTTT. As protein: CASSHTGTGYTDTQYF. The full variable domain, in which reference TRBV19 and TRBJ2-3 provide the parts outside the CDR3, is DGGITQSPKYLFRKEGQNVTLSCEQNLNHDAMYWYRQDPGQGLRLIYYSQIVNDFQKGDIAEGYSVSREKKESFPLTVTSAQKNPTAFYLCASSHTGTGYTDTQYFGPGTRLTVL.

V is TRBV19 and J is TRBJ2-1; the D gene is possibly TRBD2 (6 bases). Per germline, CDR1 LNHDA and CDR2 SQIVND (reference sequence). V was trimmed by 5 bases and J by 12 bases, leaving 14 bases between them. The CDR3 totals 12 residues. The CDR3 DNA follows: TGTGCCAGTAGTTCTTTCCCCGGGGGGCAGTTCTTC. Amino acids: CASSSFPGGQFF.

This chain links TRBV5-1 with TRBJ2-3; TRBD1 matches at 9 bases. The V gene end was trimmed by 1 base and the J gene end by 5 bases; junction bases not matched to a gene: 2. In germline, CDR1 is SGHRS, CDR2 YFSETQ. There are 14 residues in the CDR3. CDR3 protein: CASSLTGGEDTQYF. The CDR3, as DNA: TGCGCCAGCAGCTTGACAGGGGGCGAAGATACGCAGTATTTT.

The V gene is TRBV9, the J gene TRBJ1-2; 9 nucleotides agree with TRBD1. Unmatched junction bases numbered 5, after V lost 3 bases and J lost 2 bases. The CDR3 has 15 amino acids. The germline CDR1 and CDR2 sequences are SGDLS and YYNGEE. The CDR3 DNA follows: TGTGCCAGCAGCGGGGGGACAGGGAAGAACTATGGCTACACCTTC. The encoded protein is CASSGGTGKNYGYTF. The variable domain in full, with the rest retrieved from reference TRBV9 and TRBJ1-2, is DSGVTQTPKHLITATGQRVTLRCSPRSGDLSVYWYQQSLDQGLQFLIQYYNGEERAKGNILERFSAQQFPDLHSELNLSSLELGDSALYFCASSGGTGKNYGYTFGSGTRLTVV.